This is a list of T cell receptor beta chains from one sample in a study of blood T cell repertoires in COVID-19. Clones were read by immunoSEQ multiplex PCR, and TCRdb kept only the in-frame ones, dropping some. Of hundreds of thousands of clones listed, about 91% are singletons. The material sequenced was peripheral blood. Every receptor here comes from a woman aged 55-70 years with acute or convalescent COVID-19. Each CDR3 is given with its conserved first and last residue. Fields, in order: J gene, V gene, D gene, clone size, CDR3 protein, CDR3 DNA. A D gene is named only where the DNA matches it firmly. Expanded clones are given a class, and other clones once, few, many or no size at all.

TRBJ2-3	TRBV28	TRBD2	many	CASSFLALAGSTDTQYF	TGTGCCAGCAGTTTCCTCGCGCTAGCGGGGAGCACAGATACGCAGTATTTT
TRBJ2-1	TRBV29-1	NA	once	CSVEIYEQFF	TGCAGCGTTGAAATCTATGAGCAGTTCTTC
TRBJ1-1	TRBV12-3/TRBV12-4	NA	NA	CASSSPTEAFF	TGTGCCAGCAGCTCTCCGACTGAAGCTTTCTTT
TRBJ1-1	TRBV3-1/TRBV3-2	NA	NA	CASSPSRGWVNTEAFF	TGTGCCAGCAGCCCTTCGAGGGGGTGGGTGAACACTGAAGCTTTCTTT
TRBJ2-1	TRBV6-5	TRBD2	NA	CASSYRGLPRNEQFF	TGTGCCAGCAGTTACAGGGGACTACCCAGGAATGAGCAGTTCTTC
TRBJ2-2	TRBV11-1	TRBD2	NA	CASSLTSGNVAGELFF	TGTGCCAGCAGCTTAACTAGCGGGAATGTCGCCGGGGAGCTGTTTTTT
TRBJ2-7	TRBV2	NA	NA	CASSDLRGPTPSEQYF	TGTGCCAGCAGTGATTTAAGGGGCCCTACTCCGTCCGAGCAGTACTTC
TRBJ1-1	TRBV18	TRBD1	NA	CASSPTGRTEAFF	TGTGCCAGCTCGCCGACAGGGCGCACTGAAGCTTTCTTT
TRBJ1-1	TRBV18	TRBD1	NA	CASSLTGGTEAFF	TGTGCCAGCTCACTCACAGGGGGCACTGAAGCTTTCTTT
TRBJ2-2	TRBV5-1	NA	NA	CASSLVEPNTGELFF	TGCGCCAGCAGCCTGGTAGAGCCGAACACCGGGGAGCTGTTTTTT
TRBJ2-1	TRBV19	NA	NA	CASSMGQSHNEQFF	TGTGCCAGTAGTATGGGGCAAAGCCACAATGAGCAGTTCTTC
TRBJ1-1	TRBV9	NA	NA	CASSVDKGGSEAFF	TGTGCCAGCAGCGTAGATAAGGGGGGGTCTGAAGCTTTCTTT
TRBJ1-5	TRBV15	NA	NA	CATSRGRAGLYSNQPQHF	TGTGCCACCAGCAGAGGTCGGGCAGGGCTCTATAGCAATCAGCCCCAGCATTTT
TRBJ1-4	TRBV5-4	TRBD1	few	CASSDSSGQATNEKLFF	TGTGCCAGCAGCGATAGCTCTGGACAGGCAACTAATGAAAAACTGTTTTTT
TRBJ2-1	TRBV27	NA	NA	CASSFQRVNYNEQFF	TGTGCCAGCAGTTTTCAGCGGGTGAATTACAATGAGCAGTTCTTC
TRBJ1-2	TRBV12-3/TRBV12-4	NA	NA	CASSFDRAYGYTF	TGTGCCAGCAGCTTCGACAGAGCCTATGGCTACACCTTC
TRBJ1-5	TRBV7-8	TRBD1	NA	CASSLSRGSNQPQHF	TGTGCCAGCAGCTTGTCCAGGGGGAGCAATCAGCCCCAGCATTTT
TRBJ2-1	TRBV2	TRBD2	NA	CASSSGTSGGGEQFF	TGTGCCAGCAGTTCCGGGACTAGCGGGGGAGGTGAGCAGTTCTTC
TRBJ2-7	TRBV3-1/TRBV3-2	TRBD2	once	CASSPAVAGAYEQYF	TGTGCCAGCAGCCCGGCCGTAGCGGGGGCGTACGAGCAGTACTTC
TRBJ2-7	TRBV6-2/TRBV6-3	TRBD2	NA	CASSYSAGGLSYEQYF	TGTGCCAGCAGTTACTCCGCGGGGGGCTTGTCCTACGAGCAGTACTTC
TRBJ1-1	TRBV5-5	TRBD1	NA	CASSPGQNYYTEAFF	TGTGCCAGCAGCCCGGGACAGAACTATTACACTGAAGCTTTCTTT
TRBJ2-1	TRBV7-2	NA	once	CASSLENSYNEQFF	TGTGCCAGCAGCTTAGAGAATAGCTACAATGAGCAGTTCTTC